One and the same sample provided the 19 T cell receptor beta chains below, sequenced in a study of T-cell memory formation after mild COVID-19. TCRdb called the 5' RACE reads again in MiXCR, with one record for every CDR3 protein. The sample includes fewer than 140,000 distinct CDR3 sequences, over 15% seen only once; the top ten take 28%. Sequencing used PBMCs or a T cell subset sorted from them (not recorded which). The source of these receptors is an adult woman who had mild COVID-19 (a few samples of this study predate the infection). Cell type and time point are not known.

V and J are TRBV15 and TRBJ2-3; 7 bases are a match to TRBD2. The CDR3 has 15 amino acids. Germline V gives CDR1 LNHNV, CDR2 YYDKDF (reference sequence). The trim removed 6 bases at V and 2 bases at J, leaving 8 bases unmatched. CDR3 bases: TGTGCCACCAGTAGCGGGCGGTCGTCCACAGATACGCAGTATTTT. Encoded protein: CATSSGRSSTDTQYF.

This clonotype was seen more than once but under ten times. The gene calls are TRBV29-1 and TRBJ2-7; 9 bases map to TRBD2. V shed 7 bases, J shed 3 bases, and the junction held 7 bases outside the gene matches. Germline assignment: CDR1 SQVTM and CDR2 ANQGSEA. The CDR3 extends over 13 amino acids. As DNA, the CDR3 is TGCAGCGCGACTAGCGGACCCCACTACGAGCAGTACTTC. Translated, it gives CSATSGPHYEQYF.

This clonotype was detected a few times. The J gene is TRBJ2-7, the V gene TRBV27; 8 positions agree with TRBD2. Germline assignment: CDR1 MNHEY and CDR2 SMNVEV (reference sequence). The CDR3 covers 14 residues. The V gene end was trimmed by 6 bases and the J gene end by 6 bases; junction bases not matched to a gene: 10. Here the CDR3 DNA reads TGTGCCAGCAGCCCGTTCGGGGGGGCCGGCGAGCAGTACTTC. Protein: CASSPFGGAGEQYF.

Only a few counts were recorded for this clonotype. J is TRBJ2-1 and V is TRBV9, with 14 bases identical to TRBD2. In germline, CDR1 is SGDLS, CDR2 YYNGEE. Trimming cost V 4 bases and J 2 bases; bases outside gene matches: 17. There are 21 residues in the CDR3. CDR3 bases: TGTGCCAGCAGCTCCCCCCCTTCGACTAGCGGGAGGGCCAGCACCTACAATGAGCAGTTCTTC. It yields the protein CASSSPPSTSGRASTYNEQFF. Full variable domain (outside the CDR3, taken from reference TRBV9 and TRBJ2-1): DSGVTQTPKHLITATGQRVTLRCSPRSGDLSVYWYQQSLDQGLQFLIQYYNGEERAKGNILERFSAQQFPDLHSELNLSSLELGDSALYFCASSSPPSTSGRASTYNEQFFGPGTRLTVL.

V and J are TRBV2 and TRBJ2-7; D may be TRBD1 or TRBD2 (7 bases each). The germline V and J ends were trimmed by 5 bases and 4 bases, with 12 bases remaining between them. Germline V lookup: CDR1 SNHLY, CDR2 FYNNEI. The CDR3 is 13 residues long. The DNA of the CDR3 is TGTGCCAGCAGTCCAGGGGGGGTTTACGAGCAGTACTTC. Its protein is CASSPGGVYEQYF.

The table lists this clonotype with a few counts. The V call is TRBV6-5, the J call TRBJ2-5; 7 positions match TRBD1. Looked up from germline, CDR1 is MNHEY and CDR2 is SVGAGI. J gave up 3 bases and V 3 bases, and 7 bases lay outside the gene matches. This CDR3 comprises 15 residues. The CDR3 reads CASSYDRQGEETQYF. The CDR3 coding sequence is TGTGCCAGCAGTTATGATCGACAGGGAGAAGAGACCCAGTACTTC.

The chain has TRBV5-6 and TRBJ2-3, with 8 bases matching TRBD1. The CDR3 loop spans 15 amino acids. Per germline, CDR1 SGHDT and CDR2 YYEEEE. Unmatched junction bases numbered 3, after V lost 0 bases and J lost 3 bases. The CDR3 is CASSLDQGATDTQYF. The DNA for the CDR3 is TGTGCCAGCAGCTTGGATCAGGGGGCAACAGATACGCAGTATTTT.

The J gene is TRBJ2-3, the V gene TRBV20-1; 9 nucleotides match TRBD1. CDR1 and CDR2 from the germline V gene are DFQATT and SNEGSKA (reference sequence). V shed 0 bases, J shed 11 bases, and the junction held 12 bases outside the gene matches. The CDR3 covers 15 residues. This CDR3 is CSARDVDRGGEEQYF. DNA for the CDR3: TGCAGTGCTAGAGATGTGGACAGGGGTGGCGAGGAGCAGTATTTT.

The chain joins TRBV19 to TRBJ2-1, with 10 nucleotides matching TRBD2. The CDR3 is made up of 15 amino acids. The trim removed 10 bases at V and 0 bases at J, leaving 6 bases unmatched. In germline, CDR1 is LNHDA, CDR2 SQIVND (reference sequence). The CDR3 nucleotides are TGTGCCACCACTAGCGGGGTGAGCTCCTACAATGAGCAGTTCTTC. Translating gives CATTSGVSSYNEQFF.

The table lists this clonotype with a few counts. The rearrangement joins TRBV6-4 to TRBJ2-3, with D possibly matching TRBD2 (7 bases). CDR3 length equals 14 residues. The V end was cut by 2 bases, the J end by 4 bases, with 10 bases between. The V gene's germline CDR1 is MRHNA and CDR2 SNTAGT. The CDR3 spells CASSDGGASDTQYF. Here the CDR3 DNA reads TGTGCCAGCAGTGACGGGGGGGCCTCAGATACGCAGTATTTT.

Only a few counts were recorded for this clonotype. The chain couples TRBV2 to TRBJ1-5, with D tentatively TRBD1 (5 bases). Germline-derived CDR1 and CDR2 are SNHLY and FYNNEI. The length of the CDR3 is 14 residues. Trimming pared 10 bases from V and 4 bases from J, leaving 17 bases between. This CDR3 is CATAQDTSNQPQHF. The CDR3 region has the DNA TGTGCCACCGCCCAGGACACTAGTAATCAGCCCCAGCATTTT.

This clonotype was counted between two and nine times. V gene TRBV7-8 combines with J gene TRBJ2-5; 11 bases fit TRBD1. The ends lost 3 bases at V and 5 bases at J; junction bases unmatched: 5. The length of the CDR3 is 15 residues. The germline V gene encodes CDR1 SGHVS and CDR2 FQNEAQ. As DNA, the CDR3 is TGTGCCAGCAGCTTTGGGACAGGGGGAGGCGAGACCCAGTACTTC. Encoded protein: CASSFGTGGGETQYF.

The DNA for the CDR3 is TGTGCCAGCAGAAGTACAGTGAACACTGAAGCTTTCTTT. Translation: CASRSTVNTEAFF. The chain is built from TRBV6-2 or TRBV6-3 and TRBJ1-1; D not resolved. The V gene's germline CDR1 is MNHEY and CDR2 SVGEGT. Trimming took 6 bases from V and 0 from J, leaving 8 bases between them. The CDR3 spans 13 residues.

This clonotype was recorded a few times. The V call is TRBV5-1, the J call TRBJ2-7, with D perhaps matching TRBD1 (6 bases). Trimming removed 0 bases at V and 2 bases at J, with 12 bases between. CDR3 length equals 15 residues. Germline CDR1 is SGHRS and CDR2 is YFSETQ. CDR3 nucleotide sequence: TGCGCCAGCAGCTTGGGGGTGACAGGCCCCTACGAGCAGTACTTC. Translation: CASSLGVTGPYEQYF.

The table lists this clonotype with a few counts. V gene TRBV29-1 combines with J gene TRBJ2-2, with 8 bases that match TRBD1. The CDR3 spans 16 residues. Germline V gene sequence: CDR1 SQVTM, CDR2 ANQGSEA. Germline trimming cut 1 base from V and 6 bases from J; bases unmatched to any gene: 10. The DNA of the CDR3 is TGCAGCGTTGAAGTCCCGGGGCAGGGGGCGGCCGGGGAGCTGTTTTTT. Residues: CSVEVPGQGAAGELFF.

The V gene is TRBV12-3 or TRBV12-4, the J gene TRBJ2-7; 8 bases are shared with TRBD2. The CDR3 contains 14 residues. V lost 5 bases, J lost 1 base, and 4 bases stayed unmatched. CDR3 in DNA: TGTGCCAGCAGTCCCAGCGGGAGATCCTACGAGCAGTACTTC. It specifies CASSPSGRSYEQYF.

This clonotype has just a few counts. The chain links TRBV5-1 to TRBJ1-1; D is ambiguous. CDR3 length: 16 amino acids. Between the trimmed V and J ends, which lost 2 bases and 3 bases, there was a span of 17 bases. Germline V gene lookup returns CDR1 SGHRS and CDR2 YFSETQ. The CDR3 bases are TGCGCCAGCAGCTTTTTCTCCTCTGGGGATTACACTGAAGCTTTCTTT. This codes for CASSFFSSGDYTEAFF.

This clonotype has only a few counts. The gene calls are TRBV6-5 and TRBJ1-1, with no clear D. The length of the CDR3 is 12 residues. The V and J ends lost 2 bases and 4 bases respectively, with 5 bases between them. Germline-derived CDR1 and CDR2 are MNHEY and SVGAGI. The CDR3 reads CASSYEGTEAFF. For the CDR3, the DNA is TGTGCCAGCAGTTACGAGGGCACTGAAGCTTTCTTT.

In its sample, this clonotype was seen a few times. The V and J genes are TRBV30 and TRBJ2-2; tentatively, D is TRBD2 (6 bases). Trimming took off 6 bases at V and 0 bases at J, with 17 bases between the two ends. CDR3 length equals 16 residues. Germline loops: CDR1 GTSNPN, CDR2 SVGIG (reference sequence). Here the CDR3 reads CACHGGPPSNTGELFF. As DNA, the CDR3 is TGTGCCTGCCACGGGGGACCCCCGTCGAACACCGGGGAGCTGTTTTTT.